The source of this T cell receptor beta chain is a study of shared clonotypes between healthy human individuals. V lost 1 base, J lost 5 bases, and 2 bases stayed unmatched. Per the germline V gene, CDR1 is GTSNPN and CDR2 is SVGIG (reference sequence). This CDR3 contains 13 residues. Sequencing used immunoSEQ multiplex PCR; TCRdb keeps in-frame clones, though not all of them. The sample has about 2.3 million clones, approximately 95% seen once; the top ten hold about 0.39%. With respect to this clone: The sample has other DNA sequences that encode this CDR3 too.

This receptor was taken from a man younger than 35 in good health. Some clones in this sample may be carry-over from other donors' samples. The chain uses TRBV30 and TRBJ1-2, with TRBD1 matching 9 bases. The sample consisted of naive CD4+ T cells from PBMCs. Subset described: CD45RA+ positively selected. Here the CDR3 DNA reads TGTGCCTGGAGTGGGGGACAGGGATATGGCTACACCTTC. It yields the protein CAWSGGQGYGYTF. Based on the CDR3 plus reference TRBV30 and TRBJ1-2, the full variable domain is SQTIHQWPATLVQPVGSPLSLECTVEGTSNPNLYWYRQAAGRGLQLLFYSVGIGQISSEVPQNLSASRPQDRQFILSSKKLLLSDSGFYLCAWSGGQGYGYTFGSGTRLTVV.